These T cell receptor beta chains were read from a single sample in a study of cytomegalovirus exposure and HLA in healthy donors. Sequencing was performed with immunoSEQ multiplex PCR; in TCRdb, only in-frame clones are kept and a portion is missing. The sample shows 95,000 to 100,000 clones, approximately 85% of them seen only once. The sequenced material came from PBMCs. The receptors stem from a man aged 25-40 years in good health and CMV-seronegative. Both conserved end residues are part of each CDR3. Each record gives: D gene, clone size, J gene, V gene, CDR3 protein, CDR3 DNA. D genes are given only for firm matches. Clone size is shown for a subset of rows, as once, few, many or a class of expanded clone.

. . TRBJ1-5 TRBV4-1 CASSQEARNQPQHF TGCGCCAGCAGCCAAGAAGCTAGGAATCAGCCCCAGCATTTT
. . TRBJ2-7 TRBV19 CASSIGGGMGEQYF TGTGCCAGTAGTATAGGAGGGGGAATGGGCGAGCAGTACTTC
. once TRBJ2-2 TRBV10-3 CAAGLAPGELFF TGTGCCGCGGGGCTAGCTCCCGGGGAGCTGTTTTTT
. . TRBJ2-7 TRBV25-1 CASTSGRGLTYYEQYF TGTGCCAGCACTTCAGGTCGGGGACTTACCTATTACGAGCAGTACTTC
. . TRBJ1-1 TRBV28 CASSLTRAEAFF TGTGCCAGCAGTTTAACGAGGGCTGAAGCTTTCTTT
TRBD1 . TRBJ2-7 TRBV30 CAWVGQGAYEQYF TGTGCCTGGGTGGGACAGGGGGCTTACGAGCAGTACTTC
. . TRBJ2-3 TRBV7-2 CASGGTRTDTQYF TGTGCCAGCGGCGGGACTCGGACAGATACGCAGTATTTT
. . TRBJ1-6 TRBV5-6 CASNTGLSSYNSPLHF TGTGCCAGCAATACAGGGTTGAGCTCCTATAATTCACCCCTCCACTTT
TRBD2 . TRBJ2-7 TRBV7-2 CASSSTSGRASRYF TGTGCCAGCAGCTCAACTAGCGGGAGGGCCTCTCGGTACTTC
TRBD1 . TRBJ2-6 TRBV4-2 CASSPGTDGANVLTF TGTGCCAGCAGCCCGGGGACAGATGGGGCCAACGTCCTGACTTTC
TRBD2 . TRBJ2-1 TRBV29-1 CSVGGQGGPNEQFF TGCAGCGTTGGAGGTCAGGGAGGGCCCAATGAGCAGTTCTTC
. . TRBJ1-4 TRBV4-3 CASSQAGQGSEKLFF TGCGCCAGCAGCCAAGCGGGCCAGGGTAGCGAAAAACTGTTTTTT
TRBD2 . TRBJ2-2 TRBV5-5 CASSLIPFSGGNTGELFF TGTGCCAGCAGCTTAATTCCTTTTTCGGGGGGGAACACCGGGGAGCTGTTTTTT
. once TRBJ1-2 TRBV28 CASRQWSDQGSGYTF TGTGCCAGCAGGCAATGGTCAGATCAGGGGTCTGGCTACACCTTC
. once TRBJ1-2 TRBV11-2 CASSQDRGGYTF TGTGCCAGCAGCCAGGATCGGGGTGGCTACACCTTC
. . TRBJ2-7 TRBV5-1 CASRRLVGAYEQYF TGCGCCAGCAGACGTCTGGTAGGGGCCTACGAGCAGTACTTC
. . TRBJ2-3 TRBV29-1 CSAAGTSGDTDTQYF TGCAGCGCCGCCGGGACATCAGGCGACACAGATACGCAGTATTTT
TRBD2 . TRBJ2-7 TRBV28 CASSPERGPGYEQYF TGTGCCAGCAGTCCCGAGCGGGGACCAGGGTACGAGCAGTACTTC
. once TRBJ1-1 TRBV29-1 CSVFYERRGTEAFF TGCAGCGTATTTTACGAGAGAAGGGGTACTGAAGCTTTCTTT
. . TRBJ1-1 TRBV20-1 CSGRGNTEAFF TGCAGTGGCCGGGGGAACACTGAAGCTTTCTTT
TRBD1 . TRBJ2-6 TRBV29-1 CSVVDRGSGANVLTF TGCAGCGTTGTGGACAGGGGTTCTGGGGCCAACGTCCTGACTTTC
TRBD2 . TRBJ2-5 TRBV7-3 CASSRSGSQETQYF TGTGCCAGCAGCCGTAGCGGGAGCCAAGAGACCCAGTACTTC
. . TRBJ2-1 TRBV28 CASSPGVAAYNEQFF TGTGCCAGCAGCCCCGGGGTAGCGGCCTACAATGAGCAGTTCTTC
TRBD2 . TRBJ2-7 TRBV4-3 CASSQDGAGENYEQYF TGCGCCAGCAGCCAAGATGGGGCGGGAGAGAACTACGAGCAGTACTTC
. . TRBJ2-5 TRBV6-6 CASSSQDSYQETQYF TGTGCCAGCAGTTCCCAGGACAGCTACCAAGAGACCCAGTACTTC
TRBD2 . TRBJ2-5 TRBV7-3 CASSFSGGAEETQYF TGTGCCAGCAGCTTTAGCGGGGGGGCCGAAGAGACCCAGTACTTC
TRBD2 few TRBJ2-3 TRBV6-1 CASSEFPTVAGGTDTQYF TGTGCCAGCAGTGAATTCCCCACGGTAGCGGGGGGCACAGATACGCAGTATTTT
. . TRBJ2-7 TRBV27 CASSLSTGYEQYF TGTGCCAGCAGTTTATCTACGGGTTACGAGCAGTACTTC
TRBD2 . TRBJ2-7 TRBV13 CASSSALAVTYEQYF TGTGCCAGCAGCTCTGCACTAGCGGTAACCTACGAGCAGTACTTC
TRBD1 . TRBJ2-7 TRBV7-6 CASSLADRVTYEQYF TGTGCCAGCAGCTTAGCCGACAGGGTTACCTACGAGCAGTACTTC
. few TRBJ2-7 TRBV5-4 CASSLTTGSRGEQYF TGTGCCAGCAGCTTAACCACGGGGTCACGGGGCGAGCAGTACTTC
. . TRBJ1-5 TRBV15 CATSRGRQGSNQPQHF TGTGCCACCAGCAGAGGAAGGCAGGGGTCCAATCAGCCCCAGCATTTT
. . TRBJ2-7 TRBV5-1 CASSLGGGNYEQYF TGCGCCAGCAGCTTGGGTGGGGGGAACTACGAGCAGTACTTC
. . TRBJ2-7 TRBV18 CASSPGGGPYEQYF TGTGCCAGCTCACCAGGCGGGGGCCCCTACGAGCAGTACTTC
. . TRBJ2-7 TRBV5-6 CASSLVVQGEQYF TGTGCCAGCAGCTTGGTAGTTCAGGGTGAGCAGTACTTC